Sequencing of this TCR beta chain was carried out in a study of cytomegalovirus exposure and HLA in healthy donors. Whole-study findings and limits: In an earlier analysis, in under 700 donors, most V segments appeared productive either ~87% or ~30% of the time. CMV serostatus stood as the only immune exposure information on hand.

CDR1 and CDR2 (germline): SGHRS, YFSETQ. The V and J ends lost 0 bases and 2 bases, in that order; junction bases with no gene match: 3. The CDR3 is 16 amino acids. About this clone: Its cognate antigen is unknown.

Researchers ran the PCR with 60 Vbeta and 13 Jbeta primers. Assay used: immunoSEQ multiplex PCR; TCRdb lists only in-frame clones, some missing. Of 150,000 to 200,000 clones in the sample, around 74% are singletons; the top ten hold around 2.1%. The sequencing input was PBMCs. The source of this sequence is a female donor in good health and CMV-seronegative. The J gene is TRBJ2-2, the V gene TRBV5-1, with 8 positions matching TRBD2. CDR3 sequence: CASSLEAGVNTGELFF. DNA for the CDR3: TGCGCCAGCAGCTTGGAAGCGGGGGTTAACACCGGGGAGCTGTTTTTT.